This T cell receptor (beta chain) was documented in a study of cytomegalovirus exposure and HLA in healthy donors. This clone was seen once. Its antigen remains unidentified. Germline CDR1 MNHEY, CDR2 SMNVEV (reference sequence). Trimming stripped 3 bases from V and 0 bases from J, with 6 bases between. The CDR3 spans 14 residues. Study-level findings and limits: It was about 150 TCR beta chains that were listed as cytomegalovirus-associated. Across donors, most TCRs were seen rarely, yet some public ones were widespread.

TCRdb's table, derived via immunoSEQ multiplex PCR, lists solely in-frame clones and lacks some. The sample includes tens of thousands of clones, 94% of them seen just once. The sequence was obtained from a woman between 18 and 29 years old in good health and CMV-seronegative. Sequenced sample: PBMCs. The J gene is TRBJ2-1, the V gene TRBV27, with D uncertain. CDR3 in DNA: TGTGCCAGCAGTTTTAGGAGCTCCTACAATGAGCAGTTCTTC. Protein sequence: CASSFRSSYNEQFF.